Below, 13 T cell receptor beta chains from the same sample are listed, as sequenced in a study of blood T cell repertoires in COVID-19. Assay: immunoSEQ multiplex PCR; the TCRdb copy retains only in-frame clones and omits some. The repertoire holds approximately 190,000 clones, with 82% as singletons. Sequencing was carried out using peripheral blood. The receptor source for this set is a woman aged 55 to 70 with COVID-19, enrolled during active disease.

J is TRBJ1-1 and V is TRBV3-1 (or the pseudogene TRBV3-2), with 7 bases matching TRBD1. CDR1 is LGHDT, CDR2 YNNKEL, per germline (reference sequence). The CDR3 sequence is 14 residues long. After removal of 3 bases from V and 2 bases from J, the junction contained 3 bases not matched to a gene. In DNA form, the CDR3 reads TGTGCCAGCAGCCAGGGGGACAGAAACACTGAAGCTTTCTTT. It specifies CASSQGDRNTEAFF.

This sequence joins TRBV7-9 and TRBJ2-3; no reliable D call. This CDR3 spans 12 amino acids. In germline, CDR1 is SEHNR, CDR2 FQNEAQ (reference sequence). Trimming took off 5 bases at V and 4 bases at J, with 7 bases between the two ends. The CDR3 is CASSQMPDTQYF. The CDR3 region has the DNA TGTGCCAGCAGCCAGATGCCAGATACGCAGTATTTT.

The chain carries TRBV28 and TRBJ2-7; TRBD2 is a possible D gene (6 bases). V was trimmed by 8 bases and J by 3 bases, leaving 11 bases between them. In germline, CDR1 is MDHEN, CDR2 SYDVKM. This CDR3 spans 12 amino acids. CDR3 DNA sequence: TGTGCCAGCGCAGCGGGCCTCTACGAGCAGTACTTC. Translating it yields CASAAGLYEQYF.

The V call is TRBV24-1, the J call TRBJ1-1; D is possibly TRBD1 (5 bases). V lost 3 bases to trimming and J lost 9 bases, with 19 bases between them. This CDR3 comprises 15 residues. The germline V gene encodes CDR1 KGHDR and CDR2 SFDVKD. CDR3 sequence (DNA): TGTGCCACCAGTGATGGCGACAGCACCCGATACCAAGCTTTCTTT. This encodes CATSDGDSTRYQAFF.

The chain carries TRBV19 and TRBJ2-7, with TRBD1 matching over 11 bases. Trimming took 6 bases from V and 7 from J; bases not matched to a gene: 8. This CDR3 contains 14 residues. The germline V gene encodes CDR1 LNHDA and CDR2 SQIVND (reference sequence). CDR3 DNA sequence: TGTGCCAGTAGGAACCTGGGACAGGGGGGGGAGCAGTACTTC. As protein: CASRNLGQGGEQYF.

The chain has TRBV6-5 and TRBJ2-7; 7 bases match TRBD1. CDR3 length: 15 amino acids. Germline CDR1 reads MNHEY; CDR2 reads SVGAGI. Trimming cost V 4 bases and J 2 bases; bases outside gene matches: 8. The chain's CDR3 is CASSSRGTYTYEQYF. CDR3 DNA sequence: TGTGCCAGCAGTTCCAGGGGGACCTACACCTACGAGCAGTACTTC.

The chain has TRBV7-2 and TRBJ2-1; perhaps TRBD2 as D (6 bases). V gave up 0 bases and J gave up 2 bases, with 14 bases separating them. The CDR3 consists of 17 residues. From germline, CDR1 is SGHTA and CDR2 FQGNSA. This chain's CDR3 is CASSLAWGERTYNEQFF. The CDR3 DNA reads as TGTGCCAGCAGCTTAGCGTGGGGGGAGAGGACCTACAATGAGCAGTTCTTC.

This sequence joins TRBV5-1 and TRBJ2-2, with D maybe TRBD1 (6 bases). Germline loops: CDR1 SGHRS, CDR2 YFSETQ. This CDR3 region has 17 residues. V dropped 5 bases and J dropped 0 bases, with 17 bases sitting between them. The CDR3 region has the DNA TGCGCCAGCAGATCGACAGGAAGGAACGCGAACACCGGGGAGCTGTTTTTT. Residues: CASRSTGRNANTGELFF. The entire variable domain, with the rest obtained from reference TRBV5-1 and TRBJ2-2, is as follows: KAGVTQTPRYLIKTRGQQVTLSCSPISGHRSVSWYQQTPGQGLQFLFEYFSETQRNKGNFPGRFSGRQFSNSRSEMNVSTLELGDSALYLCASRSTGRNANTGELFFGEGSRLTVL.

The sample holds a few counts of this clone. The CDR3 spells CASSSGTDNSPLHF. CDR3 nucleotides: TGCGCCAGCAGCTCCGGGACAGATAATTCACCCCTCCACTTT. The chain joins TRBV5-1 to TRBJ1-6; TRBD1 aligns across 7 bases. The CDR3 is made up of 14 amino acids. Germline assignment: CDR1 SGHRS and CDR2 YFSETQ. The J segment lost 5 bases and the V segment lost 3 bases, leaving 2 bases of the junction unmatched.

CDR3 sequence: CAWSSGSLKETQYF. The CDR3 region has the DNA TGTGCCTGGAGTAGCGGCTCTCTAAAAGAGACCCAGTACTTC. The J gene is TRBJ2-5, the V gene TRBV30; D may be TRBD2 (5 bases). This CDR3 region has 14 residues. V was trimmed by 2 bases and J by 3 bases, leaving 13 bases between them. Germline CDR1 and CDR2: GTSNPN and SVGIG (reference sequence).

The J gene is TRBJ2-5, the V gene TRBV5-6; 9 positions agree with TRBD1. There are 14 residues in the CDR3. Germline values: CDR1 SGHDT, CDR2 YYEEEE. V lost 3 bases to trimming and J lost 4 bases; unmatched junction nucleotides: 4. CDR3 loop: CASSWTGVRETQYF. In DNA, the CDR3 is TGTGCCAGCAGCTGGACAGGGGTGAGAGAGACCCAGTACTTC. The full variable domain, in which reference TRBV5-6 and TRBJ2-5 provide the parts outside the CDR3, is DAGVTQSPTHLIKTRGQQVTLRCSPKSGHDTVSWYQQALGQGPQFIFQYYEEEERQRGNFPDRFSGHQFPNYSSELNVNALLLGDSALYLCASSWTGVRETQYFGPGTRLLVL.

The rearrangement links TRBV28 to TRBJ2-5; weak D call: TRBD1 (6 bases). Per the germline V gene, CDR1 is MDHEN and CDR2 is SYDVKM. This CDR3 region has 16 residues. V was clipped by 6 bases and J by 1 base, with 18 bases between them. CDR3 region: CASSHRGRGIQETQYF. CDR3 sequence (DNA): TGTGCCAGCAGCCATCGGGGCAGGGGCATCCAAGAGACCCAGTACTTC.

The chain couples TRBV5-6 to TRBJ1-3; possibly TRBD1 for D (5 bases). Germline assignment: CDR1 SGHDT and CDR2 YYEEEE. V lost 1 base, J lost 1 base, and 15 bases lay in between. The CDR3 extends over 17 amino acids. In DNA form, the CDR3 reads TGTGCCAGCAGCTTGAATCCTCAGGGTCATTCTGGAAACACCATATATTTT. Translating it yields CASSLNPQGHSGNTIYF.